The present T cell receptor beta chain was sequenced within a study of blood T cell repertoires in COVID-19. CDR3 length: 14 amino acids. Per germline, CDR1 SGHKS and CDR2 YYEKEE (reference sequence). V shed 1 base and J shed 5 bases, with 10 bases lying between them. In the original processing: The assay estimated nucleated cells by amplifying reference gene primers. TCRdb's table, derived via immunoSEQ multiplex PCR, lists solely in-frame clones and lacks some. For V, J and clone size, that table is used; D and trimming come from the DNA. The sample has about 160,000 clones; 85% are singletons. The clonotype was recovered from a human donor with acute or convalescent COVID-19. The donor label of this sample is uncertain. The specimen sequenced was peripheral blood. J is TRBJ2-1 and V is TRBV5-5; a weak D match, TRBD2 (5 bases). This CDR3 is CASSLNGLNNEQFF. Here the CDR3 DNA reads TGTGCCAGCAGCTTGAATGGACTGAACAATGAGCAGTTCTTC.